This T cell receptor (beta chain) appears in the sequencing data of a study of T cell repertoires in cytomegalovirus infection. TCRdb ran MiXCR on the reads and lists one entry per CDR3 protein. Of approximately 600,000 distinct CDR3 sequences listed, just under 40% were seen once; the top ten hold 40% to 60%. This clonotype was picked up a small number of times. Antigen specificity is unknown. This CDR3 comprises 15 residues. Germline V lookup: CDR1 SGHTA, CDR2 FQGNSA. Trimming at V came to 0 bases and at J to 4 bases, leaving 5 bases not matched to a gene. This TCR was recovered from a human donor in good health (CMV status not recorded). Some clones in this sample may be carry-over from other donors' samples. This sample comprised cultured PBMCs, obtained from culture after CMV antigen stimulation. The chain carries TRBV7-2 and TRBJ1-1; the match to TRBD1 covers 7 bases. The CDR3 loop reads CASSLAGGAGTEAFF. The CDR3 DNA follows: TGTGCCAGCAGCTTAGCAGGGGGCGCAGGCACTGAAGCTTTCTTT. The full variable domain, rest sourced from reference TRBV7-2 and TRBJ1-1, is GAGVSQSPSNKVTEKGKDVELRCDPISGHTALYWYRQSLGQGLEFLIYFQGNSAPDKSGLPSDRFSAERTGGSVSTLTIQRTQQEDSAVYLCASSLAGGAGTEAFFGQGTRLTVV.